Listed below are T cell receptor beta chains from one sample, sequenced in a study of cytomegalovirus exposure and HLA in healthy donors. The repertoire was sequenced with immunoSEQ multiplex PCR; TCRdb's copy has only in-frame clones and lacks some. The table records fewer than 180,000 clones, around 79% of them present only once. The sample taken for sequencing was PBMCs. These receptors were taken from a man aged 50-60 years in good health and CMV-seropositive. Each CDR3 is given with its conserved first and last residue. The D gene is left open where the match is weak. Not every row has a clone size; where given, it reads once, few, many or a size class.

d_call: -; cdr3_length: 15; clone_size: -; j_call: TRBJ2-1; v_call: TRBV5-1; cdr3_aa: CASSLDAGSYNEQFF; cdr3_nt: TGCGCCAGCAGCTTGGACGCGGGATCCTACAATGAGCAGTTCTTC
d_call: TRBD1; cdr3_length: 17; clone_size: -; j_call: TRBJ1-2; v_call: TRBV7-9; cdr3_aa: CASSLGDRQGTNYGYTF; cdr3_nt: TGTGCCAGCAGCTTAGGAGACAGACAGGGTACTAACTATGGCTACACCTTC
d_call: TRBD1; cdr3_length: 14; clone_size: -; j_call: TRBJ2-7; v_call: TRBV5-4; cdr3_aa: CASSLDRVSYEQYF; cdr3_nt: TGTGCCAGCAGCCTAGACAGGGTCTCCTACGAGCAGTACTTC
d_call: TRBD1; cdr3_length: 17; clone_size: few; j_call: TRBJ2-6; v_call: TRBV5-4; cdr3_aa: CASSPDRVLSGANVLTF; cdr3_nt: TGTGCCAGCAGCCCGGACAGGGTCCTTTCTGGGGCCAACGTCCTGACTTTC
d_call: -; cdr3_length: 14; clone_size: -; j_call: TRBJ1-2; v_call: TRBV28; cdr3_aa: CASSWSVQGYGYTF; cdr3_nt: TGTGCCAGCAGTTGGTCAGTACAGGGATATGGCTACACCTTC
d_call: -; cdr3_length: 18; clone_size: -; j_call: TRBJ2-1; v_call: TRBV7-9; cdr3_aa: CSSSFRGQLASSYNEQFF; cdr3_nt: TGTTCCAGCAGCTTCAGAGGGCAGCTAGCAAGCTCCTACAATGAGCAGTTCTTC
d_call: TRBD1; cdr3_length: 15; clone_size: -; j_call: TRBJ1-6; v_call: TRBV5-4; cdr3_aa: CASRGQGSYNSPLHF; cdr3_nt: TGTGCCAGCAGGGGACAGGGATCCTATAATTCACCCCTCCACTTT
d_call: TRBD2; cdr3_length: 13; clone_size: -; j_call: TRBJ2-1; v_call: TRBV5-4; cdr3_aa: CASSTLAGGGQFF; cdr3_nt: TGTGCCAGCAGCACATTAGCGGGAGGGGGGCAGTTCTTC
d_call: -; cdr3_length: 14; clone_size: -; j_call: TRBJ2-7; v_call: TRBV9; cdr3_aa: CASSVGGDNYEQYF; cdr3_nt: TGTGCCAGCAGCGTTGGAGGGGATAACTACGAGCAGTACTTC
d_call: -; cdr3_length: 15; clone_size: few; j_call: TRBJ1-2; v_call: TRBV28; cdr3_aa: CTSSFLGTIDYGYTF; cdr3_nt: TGTACCAGCAGTTTTTTGGGGACAATCGACTATGGCTACACCTTC
d_call: TRBD1; cdr3_length: 18; clone_size: -; j_call: TRBJ2-1; v_call: TRBV11-1; cdr3_aa: CASSLGTGGWSSYNEQFF; cdr3_nt: TGTGCCAGCAGCTTAGGAACAGGGGGATGGAGCTCCTACAATGAGCAGTTCTTC
d_call: -; cdr3_length: 14; clone_size: -; j_call: TRBJ1-1; v_call: TRBV5-4; cdr3_aa: CASSWDGGGTEAFF; cdr3_nt: TGTGCCAGCAGCTGGGACGGCGGGGGCACTGAAGCTTTCTTT
d_call: TRBD1; cdr3_length: 16; clone_size: few; j_call: TRBJ1-5; v_call: TRBV28; cdr3_aa: CASSRGTGLSNQPQHF; cdr3_nt: TGTGCCAGCAGTCGGGGGACAGGTCTTTCTAATCAGCCCCAGCATTTT
d_call: TRBD1; cdr3_length: 13; clone_size: -; j_call: TRBJ2-7; v_call: TRBV5-1; cdr3_aa: CASSRDRGNEQYF; cdr3_nt: TGCGCCAGCAGTAGGGACAGGGGAAACGAGCAGTACTTC
d_call: -; cdr3_length: 11; clone_size: few; j_call: TRBJ2-7; v_call: TRBV5-4; cdr3_aa: CASSLRGTEYF; cdr3_nt: TGTGCCAGCAGCTTACGAGGAACCGAGTACTTC
d_call: -; cdr3_length: 16; clone_size: -; j_call: TRBJ1-3; v_call: TRBV16; cdr3_aa: CASSQYHRISGNTIYF; cdr3_nt: TGTGCCAGCAGCCAATACCACAGAATCTCTGGAAACACCATATATTTT
d_call: -; cdr3_length: 15; clone_size: -; j_call: TRBJ2-3; v_call: TRBV10-1; cdr3_aa: CASRGGVSSTDTQYF; cdr3_nt: TGCGCCAGCAGAGGGGGTGTTTCTAGCACAGATACGCAGTATTTT
d_call: TRBD1; cdr3_length: 15; clone_size: -; j_call: TRBJ2-7; v_call: TRBV6-1; cdr3_aa: CASSEGQPPSHEQYF; cdr3_nt: TGTGCCAGCAGTGAGGGACAGCCACCCTCCCACGAGCAGTACTTC
d_call: TRBD1; cdr3_length: 13; clone_size: -; j_call: TRBJ2-7; v_call: TRBV28; cdr3_aa: CASGTGEDYEQYF; cdr3_nt: TGTGCCAGCGGGACAGGGGAGGACTACGAGCAGTACTTC
d_call: -; cdr3_length: 17; clone_size: -; j_call: TRBJ2-7; v_call: TRBV28; cdr3_aa: CASSSMQQATLTYEQYF; cdr3_nt: TGTGCCAGCAGTTCAATGCAACAGGCCACCCTCACCTACGAGCAGTACTTC
d_call: TRBD1; cdr3_length: 14; clone_size: -; j_call: TRBJ2-7; v_call: TRBV6-1; cdr3_aa: CATLQDRAKDEQYF; cdr3_nt: TGTGCCACCCTACAGGACAGGGCGAAAGACGAGCAGTACTTC
d_call: TRBD1; cdr3_length: 13; clone_size: once; j_call: TRBJ1-5; v_call: TRBV5-1; cdr3_aa: CASSSTGQENQHF; cdr3_nt: TGCGCCAGCAGCTCTACCGGACAGGAAAATCAGCATTTT
d_call: TRBD1; cdr3_length: 17; clone_size: -; j_call: TRBJ2-7; v_call: TRBV5-1; cdr3_aa: CASSSTVGDRGGHEQYF; cdr3_nt: TGCGCCAGCAGCTCAACCGTCGGCGACAGGGGGGGACACGAGCAGTACTTC
d_call: TRBD2; cdr3_length: 15; clone_size: -; j_call: TRBJ2-7; v_call: TRBV7-9; cdr3_aa: CASSPGGLASYEQYF; cdr3_nt: TGTGCCAGCAGCCCAGGGGGACTAGCCTCCTACGAGCAGTACTTC
d_call: -; cdr3_length: 13; clone_size: -; j_call: TRBJ2-5; v_call: TRBV10-3; cdr3_aa: CAIREGQQETQYF; cdr3_nt: TGTGCCATCAGAGAGGGCCAACAAGAGACCCAGTACTTC